One sample yielded the 27 T cell receptor beta chains listed below, sequenced in a study of T cell responses to AZD1222 COVID-19 vaccine. Data came from immunoSEQ multiplex PCR; TCRdb stores just in-frame clones and leaves some out. The data contain more than 65,000 clones, almost 80% of them seen just once; the ten biggest clones take up under 25%. The source material was peripheral blood, sampled on day 0 of AZD1222 vaccination. The receptors were gathered from an adult in good health.

This clone was picked up many times. Additional DNA sequences in this sample encode the identical CDR3. The chain links TRBV19 to TRBJ1-5; no clear D gene. In germline, CDR1 is LNHDA, CDR2 SQIVND (reference sequence). V lost 3 bases to trimming and J lost 4 bases, with 7 bases between them. CDR3 length: 13 amino acids. CDR3: CASSIGVNQPQHF. In DNA form, the CDR3 reads TGTGCCAGTAGTATTGGAGTGAATCAGCCCCAGCATTTT.

The V call is TRBV11-2, the J call TRBJ2-3; TRBD2 is a possible D gene (6 bases). The germline V and J ends were trimmed by 10 bases and 3 bases, with 14 bases remaining between them. CDR1 SGHAT and CDR2 FQNNGV come from the germline V gene. This CDR3 has 13 residues. CDR3 amino acids: CAISRELTDTQYF. The CDR3 DNA sequence: TGTGCCATTAGCCGGGAGCTGACAGATACGCAGTATTTT.

The chain is built from TRBV28 and TRBJ2-1; 10 bases are a match to TRBD2. CDR3 length equals 14 residues. Unmatched junction bases numbered 7, after V lost 6 bases and J lost 8 bases. CDR1 is MDHEN and CDR2 is SYDVKM in the germline V gene. The CDR3 sequence is CASRIAGGSDEQFF. CDR3 in DNA: TGTGCCAGCAGGATAGCGGGAGGCTCCGATGAGCAGTTCTTC.

The genes are TRBV18 and TRBJ2-2; a possible D gene is TRBD2 (6 bases). Per germline, CDR1 KGHSH and CDR2 LQKENI. V lost 5 bases and J lost 0, with 10 bases in between. The CDR3 is 15 amino acids. The DNA for the CDR3 is TGTGCCAGCTCAGTCTTAGCGGCGAACACCGGGGAGCTGTTTTTT. It encodes CASSVLAANTGELFF.

The chain uses TRBV7-9 and TRBJ2-1; 10 positions match TRBD2. The V segment lost 1 base and the J segment 2 bases; nucleotides outside the gene matches: 5. CDR1 and CDR2 (germline): SEHNR, FQNEAQ (reference sequence). There are 17 residues in the CDR3. The CDR3 sequence: CASSLVPAGGTYNEQFF. The CDR3, as DNA: TGTGCCAGCAGCTTAGTCCCAGCGGGAGGGACCTACAATGAGCAGTTCTTC.

The chain carries TRBV14 and TRBJ2-7; 7 bases line up with TRBD2. Per the germline V gene, CDR1 is SGHDN and CDR2 is FVKESK. The CDR3 sequence is 14 residues long. Germline trimming cut 1 base from V and 4 bases from J; bases unmatched to any gene: 4. The CDR3, as DNA: TGTGCCAGCAGCCAAGCTTGGGGGGGTTACGAGCAGTACTTC. Protein sequence: CASSQAWGGYEQYF.

The rearrangement links TRBV30 to TRBJ1-3; D is ambiguous. Looked up from germline, CDR1 is GTSNPN and CDR2 is SVGIG (reference sequence). V lost 3 bases to trimming and J lost 4 bases, with 7 bases between them. The CDR3 sequence is 12 residues long. The CDR3 sequence is CAWRPGGNTIYF. CDR3 DNA sequence: TGTGCCTGGAGACCCGGGGGAAACACCATATATTTT.

This clone has only one observation. The rearrangement uses TRBV5-6 and TRBJ2-5; TRBD2 might be the D (5 bases). V dropped 3 bases and J dropped 5 bases, with 14 bases sitting between them. The CDR3 length is 14 residues. Germline lookup yields CDR1 SGHDT and CDR2 YYEEEE. CDR3 DNA: TGTGCCAGCAGCTCGGCCGGGGTGGGTGAGACCCAGTACTTC. Its protein product is CASSSAGVGETQYF.

The chain uses TRBV6-5 and TRBJ2-5, with TRBD1 identical over 7 bases. Germline V gene sequence: CDR1 MNHEY, CDR2 SVGAGI. V shed 9 bases and J 0 bases; nucleotides not matched to a gene: 1. This CDR3 contains 12 residues. The CDR3: CASDRDQETQYF. CDR3 sequence (DNA): TGTGCCAGTGACAGGGACCAAGAGACCCAGTACTTC.

A few counts support this clone. This chain uses TRBV9 with TRBJ2-7; 10 positions match TRBD1. J gave up 5 bases and V 5 bases, and 4 bases lay outside the gene matches. The CDR3 is made up of 13 amino acids. Per germline, CDR1 SGDLS and CDR2 YYNGEE. CDR3 loop: CASSAGTGDEQYF. The CDR3 bases are TGTGCCAGCAGTGCCGGGACAGGGGACGAGCAGTACTTC.

The chain recombines TRBV9 with TRBJ2-1; 8 nucleotides agree with TRBD1. CDR1 is SGDLS, CDR2 YYNGEE, per germline. With V trimmed by 3 bases and J by 2 bases, 4 bases remained unmatched. The CDR3 totals 15 residues. The CDR3 loop is CASSARTGPYNEQFF. CDR3 bases: TGTGCCAGCAGCGCCCGGACAGGGCCCTACAATGAGCAGTTCTTC.

The chain has TRBV24-1 and TRBJ2-3; D is possibly TRBD1 or TRBD2 (5 bases each). The CDR3 is 18 residues long. From germline, CDR1 is KGHDR and CDR2 SFDVKD. V lost 4 bases to trimming and J lost 0 bases, with 19 bases between them. CDR3 loop: CATSEPRGRPTSTDTQYF. CDR3 nucleotide sequence: TGTGCCACCAGTGAACCTAGGGGACGTCCTACTAGCACAGATACGCAGTATTTT.

The chain recombines TRBV5-1 with TRBJ2-1; 10 bases agree with TRBD2. J was trimmed by 4 bases and V by 1 base; bases with no gene match: 8. CDR3 length equals 17 residues. The germline V gene has CDR1 SGHRS and CDR2 YFSETQ. The CDR3 spells CASSLKPGTSAYNEQFF. In nucleotides, the CDR3 is TGCGCCAGCAGCTTGAAACCCGGGACTAGCGCGTACAATGAGCAGTTCTTC.

In its sample, this clone was seen a few times. V gene TRBV18 combines with J gene TRBJ1-2; 10 bases fit TRBD1. V gave up 3 bases and J gave up 2 bases; unmatched junction bases: 3. Germline values: CDR1 KGHSH, CDR2 LQKENI. The CDR3 covers 15 residues. The CDR3 DNA follows: TGTGCCAGCTCACCTCGACAGGGGGCCAACTATGGCTACACCTTC. Translation: CASSPRQGANYGYTF.

The V call is TRBV5-1, the J call TRBJ2-7, with no clear D. Trimming cost V 4 bases and J 5 bases, with 13 bases left between them. This CDR3 region has 13 residues. Germline lookup yields CDR1 SGHRS and CDR2 YFSETQ. CDR3 DNA sequence: TGCGCCAGCAGCCTAACCCCAAGGGACGAGCAGTACTTC. As protein: CASSLTPRDEQYF.

This clone was detected a few times. The rearrangement links TRBV7-8 to TRBJ2-7; TRBD2 aligns across 10 bases. The germline V gene encodes CDR1 SGHVS and CDR2 FQNEAQ. V lost 4 bases, J lost 3 bases, and 3 bases stayed unmatched. This CDR3 spans 14 amino acids. This CDR3 reads CASSYSGRDYEQYF. The CDR3 DNA is TGTGCCAGCAGCTACAGCGGGAGGGACTACGAGCAGTACTTC.

This clone was recorded a few times. The chain combines TRBV11-2 with TRBJ1-4; no reliable D call. V was pared by 5 bases and J by 7 bases, with 17 bases between. In germline, CDR1 is SGHAT, CDR2 FQNNGV. The CDR3 runs 15 residues. The CDR3 bases are TGTGCCAGCAGCCCCTTGGGTGGCTGGGGTGAAAAACTGTTTTTT. Protein: CASSPLGGWGEKLFF.

The chain carries TRBV19 and TRBJ1-5; TRBD1 might be the D (5 bases). The germline V gene encodes CDR1 LNHDA and CDR2 SQIVND (reference sequence). CDR3 length: 16 residues. The ends were cut back, 7 bases at V and 4 bases at J, with 20 bases in the middle. This CDR3 is CASTSSAHRMNQPQHF. The DNA of the CDR3 is TGTGCCAGTACTTCTTCCGCACACAGGATGAATCAGCCCCAGCATTTT.

V usage is TRBV9 and J usage is TRBJ2-7; no clear D. The CDR3 totals 13 residues. V was cut by 2 bases and J by 7 bases, with 13 bases left in between. Germline CDR1 SGDLS, CDR2 YYNGEE. The CDR3 protein is CASSVSSKGEQYF. The CDR3, as DNA: TGTGCCAGCAGCGTCTCTTCTAAGGGTGAGCAGTACTTC.

This chain joins TRBV27 and TRBJ2-5, with 12 bases matching TRBD1. V was pared by 4 bases and J by 9 bases, with 9 bases of the junction left unmatched. The CDR3 totals 15 residues. The V gene's germline CDR1 is MNHEY and CDR2 SMNVEV (reference sequence). CDR3 DNA: TGTGCCAGCAGTTCGTTCCGGGACAGGGGGCTGGCCCAGTACTTC. Its translation is CASSSFRDRGLAQYF.

The chain recombines TRBV11-2 with TRBJ2-7, with 7 positions matching TRBD1. The junction had 2 bases not matched to a gene; V was cut back by 1 base and J by 2 bases. The CDR3 consists of 14 residues. Germline assignment: CDR1 SGHAT and CDR2 FQNNGV. The CDR3 spells CASSLGQGAYEQYF. The CDR3 DNA reads as TGTGCCAGCAGCTTAGGACAGGGAGCCTACGAGCAGTACTTC.

The J gene is TRBJ2-2, the V gene TRBV5-1, with 12 bases aligning to TRBD1. V dropped 6 bases and J dropped 4; count of bases not matched to a gene: 4. The CDR3 totals 15 residues. Germline loops: CDR1 SGHRS, CDR2 YFSETQ. For the CDR3, the DNA is TGCGCCAGCACCGGGACAGGGGGCTCCACCGGGGAGCTGTTTTTT. Encoded protein: CASTGTGGSTGELFF.

The J gene is TRBJ1-5, the V gene TRBV15, with D uncertain. Trimming shortened V by 0 bases and J by 2 bases, and 11 bases separated the two germline ends. CDR3 length: 16 residues. In germline, CDR1 is LNHNV, CDR2 YYDKDF (reference sequence). CDR3 bases: TGTGCCACCAGCAGAGAAGGCTCAGGAGGCAATCAGCCCCAGCATTTT. Protein product: CATSREGSGGNQPQHF.

The rearrangement uses TRBV2 and TRBJ1-1; D is unresolved. The CDR3 spans 11 residues. Deletions cut 4 bases from V and 6 bases from J, with 6 bases between. From germline, CDR1 is SNHLY and CDR2 FYNNEI. In DNA form, the CDR3 reads TGTGCCAGCAGTGTTCAATCTGAAGCTTTCTTT. Translating gives CASSVQSEAFF.

The rearrangement joins TRBV6-5 to TRBJ2-7; 11 positions agree with TRBD2. J was trimmed by 5 bases and V by 0 bases; bases with no gene match: 0. Germline V CDR1 and CDR2: MNHEY, SVGAGI. This CDR3 has 14 residues. CDR3 nucleotide sequence: TGTGCCAGCAGTTACTCACTAGCGGGAGACGAGCAGTACTTC. As protein: CASSYSLAGDEQYF.

The rearrangement uses TRBV4-2 and TRBJ2-1, with 10 bases lining up with TRBD2. V lost 0 bases, J lost 8 bases, and 10 bases stayed unmatched. This CDR3 contains 17 residues. Germline CDR1 LGHNA, CDR2 YNFKEQ. The CDR3 here is CASSQDLISGGRDEQFF. CDR3 nucleotide sequence: TGTGCCAGCAGCCAAGATCTGATTAGCGGGGGGCGGGATGAGCAGTTCTTC.

This clone was seen a few times. V gene TRBV7-6 combines with J gene TRBJ2-2; 8 bases match TRBD2. V was pared by 3 bases and J by 7 bases, with 7 bases of the junction left unmatched. Germline V lookup: CDR1 SGHVS, CDR2 FNYEAQ. The CDR3 sequence is 15 residues long. CDR3 bases: TGTGCCAGCAGCTTTGGGACTAGGCTGGGCGGGGAGCTGTTTTTT. Translating it yields CASSFGTRLGGELFF.